These 32 T cell receptor beta chains were all obtained from the same sample, sequenced in a study of cytomegalovirus exposure and HLA in healthy donors. The PCR ran on 60 Vbeta and 13 Jbeta primers. Generated by immunoSEQ multiplex PCR, the TCRdb table keeps only in-frame clones and is missing some. The sample has about 260,000 clones; roughly four fifths are singletons. The specimen was PBMCs. Every receptor here comes from a middle-aged woman in good health and CMV-seropositive.

The chain is built from TRBV27 and TRBJ2-7; possibly TRBD1 for D (6 bases). Germline V CDR1 and CDR2: MNHEY, SMNVEV (reference sequence). The CDR3 loop spans 17 amino acids. The V end was cut by 0 bases, the J end by 3 bases, with 18 bases between. This CDR3 is CASSLSSGTPRGYEQYF. CDR3 bases: TGTGCCAGCAGTTTATCGTCCGGGACACCCAGGGGCTACGAGCAGTACTTC.

The chain has TRBV4-2 and TRBJ2-7, with 10 nucleotides matching TRBD2. Germline CDR1 reads LGHNA; CDR2 reads YNFKEQ. Trimming took 0 bases from V and 3 from J; bases not matched to a gene: 5. The CDR3 has 16 amino acids. Here the CDR3 reads CASSQDGVAGGYEQYF. The DNA for the CDR3 is TGTGCCAGCAGCCAAGATGGAGTAGCGGGAGGCTACGAGCAGTACTTC.

The V and J genes are TRBV6-5 and TRBJ2-2; D is perhaps TRBD1 (5 bases). The ends were cut back, 5 bases at V and 0 bases at J, with 10 bases in the middle. The CDR3 totals 15 residues. In germline, CDR1 is MNHEY, CDR2 SVGAGI. CDR3 loop: CASSRTLANTGELFF. In nucleotides, the CDR3 is TGTGCCAGCAGTAGGACACTTGCGAACACCGGGGAGCTGTTTTTT.

CDR3: CASSETANQPQHF. The DNA for the CDR3 is TGCGCCAGCAGCGAGACAGCTAATCAGCCCCAGCATTTT. The V gene is TRBV5-1, the J gene TRBJ1-5, with TRBD1 as a possible D gene (5 bases). CDR1 and CDR2 (germline): SGHRS, YFSETQ. The CDR3 runs 13 residues. Trimming cost V 4 bases and J 4 bases, with 9 bases left between them.

The chain carries TRBV18 and TRBJ1-3; no definite D call. Looked up from germline, CDR1 is KGHSH and CDR2 is LQKENI. Trimming left V 3 bases short and J 0 bases short, with 9 bases between. This CDR3 has 15 residues. CDR3 protein: CASSPEQSSGNTIYF. The CDR3 DNA reads as TGTGCCAGCTCACCGGAGCAGTCCTCTGGAAACACCATATATTTT. The complete variable domain, with remaining parts taken from reference TRBV18 and TRBJ1-3, reads NAGVMQNPRHLVRRRGQEARLRCSPMKGHSHVYWYRQLPEEGLKFMVYLQKENIIDESGMPKERFSAEFPKEGPSILRIQQVVRGDSAAYFCASSPEQSSGNTIYFGEGSWLTVV.

The chain has TRBV10-3 and TRBJ2-7, with 9 bases matching TRBD2. The CDR3 contains 16 residues. V trimming: 10 bases; J trimming: 4 bases; junction bases outside the gene matches: 17. Germline V gene sequence: CDR1 ENHRY, CDR2 SYGVKD. The chain's CDR3 is CASRYSAASGIYEQYF. The CDR3 bases are TGTGCCAGCAGGTACTCAGCGGCTAGCGGGATTTACGAGCAGTACTTC.

This clone occurred a few times. The chain couples TRBV5-6 to TRBJ1-2; D is possibly TRBD1 (6 bases). The V gene lost 1 base and the J gene lost 8 bases, with 18 bases spanning the gap. The CDR3 length is 15 residues. CDR1 and CDR2 (germline): SGHDT, YYEEEE. CDR3 sequence: CASSLRSAGAGGYTF. DNA for the CDR3: TGTGCCAGCAGCTTGAGGTCTGCGGGGGCCGGGGGCTACACCTTC.

V is TRBV6-5 and J is TRBJ1-2, with a tentative D call TRBD1 (5 bases). Trimming took 0 bases from V and 5 from J, leaving 13 bases between them. Germline V gene data show CDR1 as MNHEY and CDR2 as SVGAGI. CDR3 length equals 15 residues. CDR3 nucleotide sequence: TGTGCCAGCAGTTACTCGTTGCAGGGAAGTTATGGCTACACCTTC. This codes for CASSYSLQGSYGYTF.

V is TRBV7-2 and J is TRBJ2-3; 8 bases align to TRBD2. V lost 1 base to trimming and J lost 2 bases; unmatched junction nucleotides: 8. Germline CDR1 reads SGHTA; CDR2 reads FQGNSA. This CDR3 spans 17 amino acids. The CDR3 sequence: CASSLGGLAGLTDTQYF. The CDR3 DNA sequence: TGTGCCAGCAGCTTAGGGGGGCTAGCGGGCCTCACAGATACGCAGTATTTT.

The chain has TRBV5-4 and TRBJ2-1, with TRBD2 as a possible D gene (6 bases). Germline V gives CDR1 SGHNT, CDR2 YYREEE (reference sequence). This CDR3 is built from 15 residues. The ends were cut back, 0 bases at V and 9 bases at J, with 16 bases in the middle. CDR3 region: CASSLAFSRDGEQFF. The CDR3 bases are TGTGCCAGCAGCTTGGCTTTCTCGCGGGACGGTGAGCAGTTCTTC. Full variable domain (missing parts from reference TRBV5-4 and TRBJ2-1): ETGVTQSPTHLIKTRGQQVTLRCSSQSGHNTVSWYQQALGQGPQFIFQYYREEENGRGNFPPRFSGLQFPNYSSELNVNALELDDSALYLCASSLAFSRDGEQFFGPGTRLTVL.

The table lists this clone with a few counts. This rearrangement joins TRBV5-1 to TRBJ2-7, with a tentative D call TRBD2 (6 bases). This CDR3 has 14 residues. Germline V lookup: CDR1 SGHRS, CDR2 YFSETQ. The V end was cut by 0 bases, the J end by 2 bases, with 9 bases between. The CDR3 sequence is CASSLDRGTYEQYF. The CDR3 nucleotides read TGCGCCAGCAGCTTGGATCGGGGGACCTACGAGCAGTACTTC.

The genes are TRBV7-2 and TRBJ2-5, with 10 positions matching TRBD2. This CDR3 has 17 residues. V gave up 4 bases and J gave up 5 bases; unmatched junction bases: 13. Per the germline V gene, CDR1 is SGHTA and CDR2 is FQGNSA. DNA for the CDR3: TGTGCCAGCAGCTACAAGGCAACTAGCGGGAAGAGGGAGACCCAGTACTTC. It is translated as CASSYKATSGKRETQYF.

V and J are TRBV7-2 and TRBJ1-5, with D perhaps TRBD1 (6 bases). The germline gives CDR1 SGHTA, CDR2 FQGNSA. Trimming took off 1 base at V and 2 bases at J, with 9 bases between the two ends. This CDR3 has 15 residues. The CDR3 nucleotides read TGTGCCAGCAGCTTAGGTAGGACAGGCAATCAGCCCCAGCATTTT. Protein product: CASSLGRTGNQPQHF.

V usage is TRBV5-4 and J usage is TRBJ1-2; D possibly corresponds to TRBD1 (6 bases). Trimming pared 2 bases from V and 4 bases from J, leaving 12 bases between. The germline V gene encodes CDR1 SGHNT and CDR2 YYREEE (reference sequence). The CDR3 sequence is 14 residues long. CDR3 in amino acids: CASSFQGSSYGYTF. CDR3 DNA sequence: TGTGCCAGCAGCTTCCAGGGGTCTAGCTATGGCTACACCTTC.

The rearrangement uses TRBV25-1 and TRBJ1-1; D is possibly TRBD1 (6 bases). This CDR3 region has 14 residues. Trimming took off 4 bases at V and 4 bases at J, with 13 bases between the two ends. Germline CDR1 MGHDK, CDR2 SYGVNS. This chain's CDR3 is CASSALQGPTEAFF. CDR3 DNA: TGTGCCAGCAGTGCATTACAGGGACCCACTGAAGCTTTCTTT.

The V call is TRBV4-2, the J call TRBJ2-1; tentative D call: TRBD2 (6 bases). CDR3 size: 15 residues. Germline lookup yields CDR1 LGHNA and CDR2 YNFKEQ. V was cut by 5 bases and J by 6 bases, with 17 bases left in between. CDR3 residues: CASSEGSSDFNEQFF. DNA of the CDR3: TGTGCCAGCAGCGAGGGGTCTAGCGACTTCAATGAGCAGTTCTTC.

The chain links TRBV5-4 to TRBJ1-1; 10 nucleotides line up with TRBD1. The CDR3 is 14 residues long. The V gene's germline CDR1 is SGHNT and CDR2 YYREEE (reference sequence). With V trimmed by 4 bases and J by 5 bases, 5 bases remained unmatched. CDR3 region: CASSRQGARTEAFF. The CDR3 nucleotides read TGTGCCAGCAGCCGACAGGGGGCGAGGACTGAAGCTTTCTTT.

This clone was seen only a few times. The rearrangement uses TRBV4-3 and TRBJ2-7; 9 bases match TRBD2. J gave up 4 bases and V 2 bases, and 0 bases lay outside the gene matches. The CDR3 totals 13 residues. CDR1 and CDR2 (germline): LGHNA, YSLEER. DNA for the CDR3: TGCGCCAGCAGCCAACTAGCGGGATACGAGCAGTACTTC. This translates into CASSQLAGYEQYF.

CDR3 protein: CATGQGPNSPLHF. CDR3 coding DNA: TGTGCCACTGGACAGGGACCGAATTCACCCCTCCACTTT. The V and J genes are TRBV19 and TRBJ1-6; the match to TRBD1 covers 8 bases. The V gene end was trimmed by 10 bases and the J gene end by 7 bases; junction bases not matched to a gene: 6. This CDR3 is built from 13 residues. From germline, CDR1 is LNHDA and CDR2 SQIVND (reference sequence).

The chain employs TRBV27 and TRBJ2-7; 9 bases match TRBD2. This CDR3 spans 19 amino acids. V was clipped by 6 bases and J by 2 bases; unmatched bases: 20. Per germline, CDR1 MNHEY and CDR2 SMNVEV (reference sequence). CDR3 sequence: CASSRFFYPKREAAYEQYF. CDR3 DNA: TGTGCCAGCAGCCGTTTTTTCTATCCGAAGCGGGAGGCCGCCTACGAGCAGTACTTC.

The chain uses TRBV6-6 and TRBJ2-5; 8 bases are shared with TRBD2. Unmatched junction bases numbered 7, after V lost 6 bases and J lost 4 bases. From germline, CDR1 is MNHNY and CDR2 SVGAGI (reference sequence). CDR3 length equals 14 residues. The CDR3 DNA sequence: TGTGCCAGCAGCCCATTCGGGGGGGGAGAGACCCAGTACTTC. This sequence encodes CASSPFGGGETQYF.

This CDR3 is CASSLTGEAQPQHF. CDR3 nucleotides: TGTGCCAGCAGTCTTACAGGGGAGGCTCAGCCCCAGCATTTT. The chain couples TRBV6-5 to TRBJ1-5; TRBD1 matches 7 bases. CDR3 size: 14 residues. J was trimmed by 6 bases and V by 5 bases; bases with no gene match: 7. Per the germline V gene, CDR1 is MNHEY and CDR2 is SVGAGI.

The rearrangement joins TRBV2 to TRBJ2-5; 7 nucleotides agree with TRBD2. Judging by the DNA end, TRBJ2-7 fits better; the J call may be wrong. CDR1 and CDR2 (germline): SNHLY, FYNNEI. This CDR3 contains 15 residues. CDR3 sequence reads: CASSQRWTRDYEQYF. In DNA, the CDR3 is TGTGCCAGCAGTCAAAGGTGGACTAGGGACTACGAGCAGTACTTC.

V usage is TRBV30 and J usage is TRBJ1-3; possibly TRBD1 for D (6 bases). CDR1 and CDR2 from the germline V gene are GTSNPN and SVGIG (reference sequence). V dropped 8 bases and J dropped 0 bases, with 11 bases sitting between them. CDR3 length: 13 residues. The CDR3 sequence: CAGHRDSGNTIYF. The CDR3 DNA is TGTGCCGGCCACAGGGACTCTGGAAACACCATATATTTT.

The chain couples TRBV5-4 to TRBJ1-1, with D maybe TRBD1 (6 bases). V lost 4 bases, J lost 1 base, and 17 bases lay in between. Germline assignment: CDR1 SGHNT and CDR2 YYREEE (reference sequence). The CDR3 has 16 residues. DNA for the CDR3: TGTGCCAGCAGCACAAACTCAGGGGCCGGGAACACTGAAGCTTTCTTT. Translated: CASSTNSGAGNTEAFF.

The V call is TRBV18, the J call TRBJ1-1; perhaps TRBD1 as D (5 bases). With 3 bases removed from V and 5 bases from J, the gap between germline ends came to 13 bases. This CDR3 region has 14 residues. Looked up from germline, CDR1 is KGHSH and CDR2 is LQKENI. The CDR3 nucleotides read TGTGCCAGCTCACCCCGGACGGGGGAGACTGAAGCTTTCTTT. Translated: CASSPRTGETEAFF.

The chain joins TRBV7-8 to TRBJ1-2; no firm D call. V lost 1 base to trimming and J lost 7 bases, with 10 bases between them. Germline V CDR1 and CDR2: SGHVS, FQNEAQ. The length of the CDR3 is 13 residues. In DNA form, the CDR3 reads TGTGCCAGCAGCTTAGTCCAGGTCGGTGGCTACACCTTC. Translation: CASSLVQVGGYTF.

CDR3 DNA sequence: TGCGCCAGCAGCCAAGCTATGAACACTGAAGCTTTCTTT. This codes for CASSQAMNTEAFF. This sequence joins TRBV4-1 and TRBJ1-1; D gene uncertain. Looked up from germline, CDR1 is MGHRA and CDR2 is YSYEKL. This CDR3 contains 13 residues. Trimming pared 1 base from V and 0 bases from J, leaving 3 bases between.

The rearrangement joins TRBV11-3 to TRBJ2-5, with D possibly TRBD1 on 5 matching bases. Germline V gene sequence: CDR1 SGHNT, CDR2 YENEEA. The CDR3 has 16 amino acids. Trimming removed 0 bases from V and 5 bases from J, with 16 bases in between. Here the CDR3 reads CASSLDRWVSGETQYF. For the CDR3, the DNA is TGTGCCAGCAGCTTAGATCGTTGGGTATCAGGGGAGACCCAGTACTTC.

The chain links TRBV28 to TRBJ1-1, with TRBD1 as a possible D gene (5 bases). The CDR3 covers 11 residues. The germline V and J ends were trimmed by 3 bases and 7 bases, with 6 bases remaining between them. Germline assignment: CDR1 MDHEN and CDR2 SYDVKM. The CDR3 bases are TGTGCCAGCAGTTTGGGACTTGAAGCTTTCTTT. This codes for CASSLGLEAFF.

Regarding this clone: Other DNA sequences in this sample translate to the same CDR3. The chain uses TRBV9 and TRBJ2-5; D gene uncertain. Germline-derived CDR1 and CDR2 are SGDLS and YYNGEE. The CDR3 loop spans 13 amino acids. Trimming cost V 2 bases and J 3 bases, with 8 bases left between them. CDR3 protein: CASSVSREETQYF. CDR3 sequence (DNA): TGTGCCAGCAGCGTTTCCCGGGAAGAGACCCAGTACTTC. Full variable domain (remainder filled in from reference TRBV9 and TRBJ2-5): DSGVTQTPKHLITATGQRVTLRCSPRSGDLSVYWYQQSLDQGLQFLIQYYNGEERAKGNILERFSAQQFPDLHSELNLSSLELGDSALYFCASSVSREETQYFGPGTRLLVL.

The CDR3 here is CASSLSNRGFSYEQYF. The CDR3 bases are TGTGCCAGCAGCTTATCGAACAGGGGTTTCTCCTACGAGCAGTACTTC. The V call is TRBV7-3, the J call TRBJ2-7; 7 bases agree with TRBD1. This CDR3 is 16 amino acids long. J was trimmed by 0 bases and V by 2 bases; bases with no gene match: 7. Germline loops: CDR1 SGHTA, CDR2 FQGTGA.